These 29 T cell receptor beta chains originate from one sample sequenced in a study of control samples from healthy donors and cancer patients. Data came from immunoSEQ multiplex PCR; TCRdb stores just in-frame clones and leaves some out. The repertoire includes about 120,000 clones, approximately 89% of them detected once, and almost 8% sits in the top ten. Input material: blood. All receptors come from a woman between 18 and 30 years old in good health.

This clone was counted once. The J gene is TRBJ2-7, the V gene TRBV7-9, with 9 nucleotides matching TRBD1. This CDR3 is built from 17 residues. Germline CDR1 SEHNR, CDR2 FQNEAQ (reference sequence). After removal of 5 bases from V and 0 bases from J, the junction contained 11 bases not matched to a gene. Here the CDR3 reads CASSPYLGGQGSYEQYF. Written as DNA, the CDR3 is TGTGCCAGCAGCCCGTATTTGGGGGGACAGGGCTCCTACGAGCAGTACTTC. The full variable domain, completed using reference TRBV7-9 and TRBJ2-7, is DTGVSQNPRHKITKRGQNVTFRCDPISEHNRLYWYRQTLGQGPEFLTYFQNEAQLEKSRLLSDRFSAERPKGSFSTLEIQRTEQGDSAMYLCASSPYLGGQGSYEQYFGPGTRLTVT.

In this sample, this clone turned up once. The genes are TRBV5-1 and TRBJ2-7; the D is unclear. Trimming shortened V by 0 bases and J by 2 bases, and 9 bases separated the two germline ends. The CDR3 length is 14 residues. Germline CDR1 is SGHRS and CDR2 is YFSETQ. CDR3 DNA: TGCGCCAGCAGCTTGGTGGTCAGCCCCTACGAGCAGTACTTC. It encodes CASSLVVSPYEQYF. The full variable domain, its missing parts supplied by reference TRBV5-1 and TRBJ2-7, is KAGVTQTPRYLIKTRGQQVTLSCSPISGHRSVSWYQQTPGQGLQFLFEYFSETQRNKGNFPGRFSGRQFSNSRSEMNVSTLELGDSALYLCASSLVVSPYEQYFGPGTRLTVT.

The rearrangement uses TRBV18 and TRBJ2-3; 14 bases map to TRBD2. CDR3 length: 15 amino acids. The germline gives CDR1 KGHSH, CDR2 LQKENI. V lost 2 bases to trimming and J lost 5 bases; unmatched junction nucleotides: 0. The CDR3 here is CASSPGTSGRDTQYF. As DNA, the CDR3 is TGTGCCAGCTCACCAGGGACTAGCGGGAGAGATACGCAGTATTTT.

The chain uses TRBV18 and TRBJ2-6, with unresolved D. The V gene lost 3 bases and the J gene lost 0 bases, with 9 bases spanning the gap. The CDR3 sequence is 16 residues long. Germline V gene data show CDR1 as KGHSH and CDR2 as LQKENI. This CDR3 is CASSPEQHSGANVLTF. CDR3 DNA: TGTGCCAGCTCACCGGAACAGCACTCTGGGGCCAACGTCCTGACTTTC.

This chain connects TRBV5-1 to TRBJ2-5, with D possibly matching TRBD1 (5 bases). V lost 6 bases and J lost 1, with 19 bases in between. The germline V gene has CDR1 SGHRS and CDR2 YFSETQ. The CDR3 length is 16 residues. CDR3 amino acids: CASTPDGRVTQETQYF. CDR3 bases: TGCGCCAGCACCCCTGATGGCAGGGTCACCCAAGAGACCCAGTACTTC. The full variable domain, completed using reference TRBV5-1 and TRBJ2-5, is KAGVTQTPRYLIKTRGQQVTLSCSPISGHRSVSWYQQTPGQGLQFLFEYFSETQRNKGNFPGRFSGRQFSNSRSEMNVSTLELGDSALYLCASTPDGRVTQETQYFGPGTRLLVL.

This chain links TRBV28 with TRBJ1-2; perhaps TRBD1 as D (6 bases). Germline CDR1 reads MDHEN; CDR2 reads SYDVKM. The ends were cut back, 6 bases at V and 3 bases at J, with 14 bases in the middle. There are 14 residues in the CDR3. The CDR3 spells CASRGAGFYYGYTF. As DNA, the CDR3 is TGTGCCAGCAGGGGGGCAGGGTTCTACTATGGCTACACCTTC.

V gene TRBV6-5 combines with J gene TRBJ2-5; 8 bases are shared with TRBD1. The CDR3 is 15 residues long. Germline V gives CDR1 MNHEY, CDR2 SVGAGI. The trim removed 6 bases at V and 0 bases at J, leaving 6 bases unmatched. CDR3: CASRRNRGDQETQYF. The CDR3 nucleotides are TGTGCCAGCAGAAGAAACAGGGGGGACCAAGAGACCCAGTACTTC.

V gene TRBV4-3 combines with J gene TRBJ1-6, with TRBD1 matching over 8 bases. This CDR3 is built from 16 residues. J gave up 7 bases and V 4 bases, and 9 bases lay outside the gene matches. Per germline, CDR1 LGHNA and CDR2 YSLEER. CDR3 protein: CASSLSARTGNSPLHF. Here the CDR3 DNA reads TGCGCCAGCAGCCTCTCTGCTCGGACAGGGAATTCACCCCTCCACTTT.

This chain joins TRBV28 and TRBJ2-7; 16 bases are shared with TRBD2. The CDR3 is made up of 16 amino acids. Germline CDR1 and CDR2: MDHEN and SYDVKM. J lost 2 bases, V lost 6 bases, and 4 bases had no gene match. This chain's CDR3 is CASRGTSGRAAYEQYF. DNA for the CDR3: TGTGCCAGCAGGGGGACTAGCGGGAGGGCGGCCTACGAGCAGTACTTC.

This chain uses TRBV24-1 with TRBJ2-5; TRBD1 matches 7 bases. The CDR3 has 17 residues. Germline V gives CDR1 KGHDR, CDR2 SFDVKD. The ends lost 3 bases at V and 2 bases at J; junction bases unmatched: 11. The CDR3 coding sequence is TGTGCCACCAGTGATCCTCCAGGGGGTAGGGGACAAGAGACCCAGTACTTC. As protein: CATSDPPGGRGQETQYF.

Turning to this clone: Other DNA sequences of this sample code for an identical CDR3. The chain uses TRBV20-1 and TRBJ2-7, with TRBD2 matching 9 bases. Germline-derived CDR1 and CDR2 are DFQATT and SNEGSKA (reference sequence). CDR3 length: 14 residues. V trimming: 3 bases; J trimming: 2 bases; junction bases outside the gene matches: 5. The CDR3 loop reads CSASRRGGAYEQYF. CDR3 in DNA: TGCAGTGCTAGTAGGCGGGGGGGGGCCTACGAGCAGTACTTC.

This chain connects TRBV6-5 to TRBJ2-3; 7 bases line up with TRBD1. The CDR3 has 15 amino acids. Trimming removed 8 bases from V and 3 bases from J; junction bases left unmatched: 11. Looked up from germline, CDR1 is MNHEY and CDR2 is SVGAGI. CDR3 amino acids: CASSRQGQETDTQYF. The CDR3 DNA follows: TGTGCCAGCTCCCGACAGGGTCAGGAGACAGATACGCAGTATTTT.

As to this clone: Other DNA sequences in this specimen translate into the identical CDR3. The J gene is TRBJ2-5, the V gene TRBV7-2; 8 positions agree with TRBD2. This CDR3 has 17 residues. Germline trimming cut 1 base from V and 5 bases from J; bases unmatched to any gene: 12. Germline V gene lookup returns CDR1 SGHTA and CDR2 FQGNSA. CDR3 coding DNA: TGTGCCAGCAGCTTAGTCTCTTCCGGGGGGGGTCGGGAGACCCAGTACTTC. Amino acid sequence: CASSLVSSGGGRETQYF.

The CDR3, as DNA: TGTGCCAGCAGCGTGCGACTAGCGGGAGGGGTCGGGGAGCTGTTTTTT. Translation gives CASSVRLAGGVGELFF. The chain combines TRBV9 with TRBJ2-2; 14 nucleotides align to TRBD2. With V trimmed by 2 bases and J by 7 bases, 4 bases remained unmatched. The CDR3 has 16 residues. Germline assignment: CDR1 SGDLS and CDR2 YYNGEE. Full variable domain (missing parts from reference TRBV9 and TRBJ2-2): DSGVTQTPKHLITATGQRVTLRCSPRSGDLSVYWYQQSLDQGLQFLIQYYNGEERAKGNILERFSAQQFPDLHSELNLSSLELGDSALYFCASSVRLAGGVGELFFGEGSRLTVL.

The chain combines TRBV7-8 with TRBJ1-5; maybe TRBD1 (6 bases). V dropped 2 bases and J dropped 0 bases, with 17 bases sitting between them. Germline lookup yields CDR1 SGHVS and CDR2 FQNEAQ. This CDR3 comprises 18 residues. The CDR3 loop reads CASSLPRGGRISNQPQHF. CDR3 DNA: TGTGCCAGCAGCTTACCCAGGGGAGGAAGAATTAGCAATCAGCCCCAGCATTTT.

This clone was found once. The rearrangement joins TRBV13 to TRBJ2-3, with 9 bases that match TRBD2. This CDR3 is built from 17 residues. Germline loops: CDR1 PRHDT, CDR2 FYEKMQ (reference sequence). The V gene end was trimmed by 0 bases and the J gene end by 2 bases; junction bases not matched to a gene: 6. The CDR3 sequence: CASSLGASGGTTDTQYF. CDR3 DNA: TGTGCCAGCAGCTTAGGGGCCAGCGGGGGGACCACAGATACGCAGTATTTT.

The chain employs TRBV9 and TRBJ2-1; no clear D. This CDR3 comprises 14 residues. The germline V gene has CDR1 SGDLS and CDR2 YYNGEE. V gave up 0 bases and J gave up 5 bases, with 9 bases separating them. CDR3 amino acids: CASSVASRNNEQFF. The CDR3 coding sequence is TGTGCCAGCAGCGTAGCTTCCAGAAACAATGAGCAGTTCTTC.

This CDR3 reads CASSPQGLATNNEQFF. CDR3 DNA: TGTGCCAGCAGTCCCCAAGGACTAGCCACCAACAATGAGCAGTTCTTC. The V and J genes are TRBV27 and TRBJ2-1, with 8 nucleotides matching TRBD2. The V gene's germline CDR1 is MNHEY and CDR2 SMNVEV (reference sequence). V shed 5 bases and J 5 bases; nucleotides not matched to a gene: 11. This CDR3 has 16 amino acids.

This rearrangement joins TRBV19 to TRBJ1-2; 11 positions match TRBD1. This CDR3 spans 15 amino acids. Per germline, CDR1 LNHDA and CDR2 SQIVND (reference sequence). Trimming cost V 7 bases and J 8 bases; bases outside gene matches: 12. The DNA of the CDR3 is TGTGCCAGTACCCCATCCGGACAGGGGGCGCGGGGCTACACCTTC. Translation: CASTPSGQGARGYTF.

This chain joins TRBV5-1 and TRBJ2-2, with 8 positions matching TRBD1. The V and J ends lost 2 bases and 2 bases, in that order; junction bases with no gene match: 5. Germline V gene lookup returns CDR1 SGHRS and CDR2 YFSETQ. This CDR3 contains 16 residues. Written as DNA, the CDR3 is TGCGCCAGCAGCTTCGGGACAGGACCAAACACCGGGGAGCTGTTTTTT. As protein: CASSFGTGPNTGELFF.

This chain's CDR3 is CASSKTGVNEQFF. CDR3 sequence (DNA): TGTGCCAGCTCCAAGACAGGGGTCAATGAGCAGTTCTTC. The V call is TRBV2, the J call TRBJ2-1, with 8 bases that match TRBD1. The length of the CDR3 is 13 residues. Germline CDR1 and CDR2: SNHLY and FYNNEI. Losses at the gene ends were 8 bases for V and 6 bases for J; bases not matched to a gene: 6.

This clone appeared a single time. The rearrangement joins TRBV4-3 to TRBJ2-6, with D hard to call. The CDR3 loop spans 14 amino acids. The germline V gene encodes CDR1 LGHNA and CDR2 YSLEER. Trimming pared 4 bases from V and 4 bases from J, leaving 8 bases between. CDR3 sequence: CASSPVIGANVLTF. The DNA for the CDR3 is TGCGCCAGCAGCCCCGTTATCGGGGCCAACGTCCTGACTTTC.

V is TRBV27 and J is TRBJ2-1, with 10 bases matching TRBD2. Per germline, CDR1 MNHEY and CDR2 SMNVEV (reference sequence). After removal of 7 bases from V and 3 bases from J, the junction contained 9 bases not matched to a gene. The CDR3 is made up of 16 amino acids. In nucleotides, the CDR3 is TGTGCCAGCACCCCCACTAGCGGGATAAACTACAATGAGCAGTTCTTC. Protein product: CASTPTSGINYNEQFF.

V is TRBV18 and J is TRBJ1-6; 8 positions agree with TRBD1. Germline V lookup: CDR1 KGHSH, CDR2 LQKENI. The CDR3 runs 16 residues. Trimming removed 8 bases from V and 6 bases from J; junction bases left unmatched: 12. The CDR3 nucleotides read TGTGCCAGCCGCAAGACCCTCGGACAGGGTAATTCACCCCTCCACTTT. This sequence encodes CASRKTLGQGNSPLHF.

The J gene is TRBJ2-7, the V gene TRBV7-2; the match to TRBD2 covers 14 bases. Germline values: CDR1 SGHTA, CDR2 FQGNSA. The CDR3 covers 16 residues. The V and J ends lost 4 bases and 5 bases, in that order; junction bases with no gene match: 7. The CDR3 is CASSWGLAGAENEQYF. The CDR3 nucleotides are TGTGCCAGCAGCTGGGGACTAGCGGGAGCCGAAAACGAGCAGTACTTC.

The chain uses TRBV2 and TRBJ2-7, with no clear D. Per germline, CDR1 SNHLY and CDR2 FYNNEI. The ends were cut back, 7 bases at V and 5 bases at J, with 15 bases in the middle. CDR3 size: 13 residues. This chain's CDR3 is CASKARVVDEQYF. The CDR3 nucleotides are TGTGCCAGCAAGGCAAGGGTTGTGGACGAGCAGTACTTC.

The chain is built from TRBV7-3 and TRBJ2-6; TRBD1 might be the D (5 bases). V shed 6 bases and J shed 4 bases, with 7 bases lying between them. This CDR3 contains 13 residues. Germline lookup yields CDR1 SGHTA and CDR2 FQGTGA. CDR3 protein: CASRGPGANVLTF. In DNA form, the CDR3 reads TGTGCCAGCAGGGGGCCCGGGGCCAACGTCCTGACTTTC.

The genes are TRBV28 and TRBJ2-3, with 16 nucleotides matching TRBD2. J was trimmed by 1 base and V by 2 bases; bases with no gene match: 3. The CDR3 extends over 18 amino acids. CDR1 MDHEN and CDR2 SYDVKM come from the germline V gene. The CDR3 nucleotides are TGTGCCAGCAGTTTAGGTGGGACTAGCGGGAGGGGCACAGATACGCAGTATTTT. Translating it yields CASSLGGTSGRGTDTQYF.

The rearrangement links TRBV4-3 to TRBJ2-2, with TRBD1 as a possible D gene (6 bases). Trimming stripped 0 bases from V and 1 base from J, with 15 bases between. CDR3 length equals 18 residues. Germline lookup yields CDR1 LGHNA and CDR2 YSLEER. This CDR3 reads CASSQDRITGRNTGELFF. The CDR3 DNA sequence: TGCGCCAGCAGCCAAGACCGCATTACAGGGAGGAACACCGGGGAGCTGTTTTTT.